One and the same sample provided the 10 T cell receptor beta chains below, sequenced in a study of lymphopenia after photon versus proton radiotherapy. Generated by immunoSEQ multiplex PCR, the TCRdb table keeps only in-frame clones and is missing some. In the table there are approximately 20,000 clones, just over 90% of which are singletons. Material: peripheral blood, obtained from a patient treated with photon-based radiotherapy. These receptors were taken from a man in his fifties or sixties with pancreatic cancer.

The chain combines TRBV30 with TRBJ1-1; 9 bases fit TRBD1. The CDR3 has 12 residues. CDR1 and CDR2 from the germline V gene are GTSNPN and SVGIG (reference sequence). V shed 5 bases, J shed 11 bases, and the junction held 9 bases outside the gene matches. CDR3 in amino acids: CAWGGDRVMAFF. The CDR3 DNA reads TGTGCCTGGGGTGGGGACAGGGTTATGGCTTTCTTT.

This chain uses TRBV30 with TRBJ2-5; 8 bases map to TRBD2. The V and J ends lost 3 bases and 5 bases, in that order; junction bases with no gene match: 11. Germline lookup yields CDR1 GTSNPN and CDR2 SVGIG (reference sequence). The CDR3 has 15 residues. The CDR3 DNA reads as TGTGCCTGGAGGGGAGCTAGCGGGCCAGGGGAGACCCAGTACTTC. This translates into CAWRGASGPGETQYF.

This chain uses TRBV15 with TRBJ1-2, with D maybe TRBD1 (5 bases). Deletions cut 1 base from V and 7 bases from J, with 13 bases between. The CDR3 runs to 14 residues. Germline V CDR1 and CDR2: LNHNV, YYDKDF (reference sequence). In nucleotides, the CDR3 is TGTGCCACCAGCAGAGTTGGCAGGGATGGTGGCTACACCTTC. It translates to CATSRVGRDGGYTF.

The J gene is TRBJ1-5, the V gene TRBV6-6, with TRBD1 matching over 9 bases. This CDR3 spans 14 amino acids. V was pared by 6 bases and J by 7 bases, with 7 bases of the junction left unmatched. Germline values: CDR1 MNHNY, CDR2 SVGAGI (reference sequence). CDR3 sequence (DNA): TGTGCCAGCAGCCAAGGACAGGGGCACCAGCCCCAGCATTTT. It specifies CASSQGQGHQPQHF.

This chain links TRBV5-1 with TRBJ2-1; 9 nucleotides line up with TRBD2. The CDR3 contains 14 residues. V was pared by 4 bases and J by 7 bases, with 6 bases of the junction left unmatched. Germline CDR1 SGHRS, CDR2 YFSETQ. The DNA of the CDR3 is TGCGCCAGCAGCCAGGGACTAGCAGGGAATGAGCAGTTCTTC. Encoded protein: CASSQGLAGNEQFF. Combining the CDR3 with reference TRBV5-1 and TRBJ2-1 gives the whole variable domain KAGVTQTPRYLIKTRGQQVTLSCSPISGHRSVSWYQQTPGQGLQFLFEYFSETQRNKGNFPGRFSGRQFSNSRSEMNVSTLELGDSALYLCASSQGLAGNEQFFGPGTRLTVL.

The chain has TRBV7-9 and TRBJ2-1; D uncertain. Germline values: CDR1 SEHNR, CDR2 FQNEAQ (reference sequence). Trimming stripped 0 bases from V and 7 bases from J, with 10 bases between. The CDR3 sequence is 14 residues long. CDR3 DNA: TGTGCCAGCAGCTTAGCCCTTATAGGGAATGAGCAGTTCTTC. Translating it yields CASSLALIGNEQFF.

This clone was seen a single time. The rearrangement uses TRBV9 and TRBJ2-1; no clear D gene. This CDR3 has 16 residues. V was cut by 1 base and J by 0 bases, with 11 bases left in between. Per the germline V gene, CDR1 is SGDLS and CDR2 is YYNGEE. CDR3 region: CASSVTPQSSYNEQFF. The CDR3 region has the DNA TGTGCCAGCAGCGTAACCCCACAGAGCTCCTACAATGAGCAGTTCTTC. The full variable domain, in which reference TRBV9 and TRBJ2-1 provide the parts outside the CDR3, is DSGVTQTPKHLITATGQRVTLRCSPRSGDLSVYWYQQSLDQGLQFLIQYYNGEERAKGNILERFSAQQFPDLHSELNLSSLELGDSALYFCASSVTPQSSYNEQFFGPGTRLTVL.

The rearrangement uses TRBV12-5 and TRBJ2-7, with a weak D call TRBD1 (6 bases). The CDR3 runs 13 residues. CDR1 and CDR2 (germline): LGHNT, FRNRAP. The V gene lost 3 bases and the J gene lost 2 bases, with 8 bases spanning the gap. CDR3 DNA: TGTGCTAGTGGTTTCGGACAGACCTACGAGCAGTACTTC. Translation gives CASGFGQTYEQYF.

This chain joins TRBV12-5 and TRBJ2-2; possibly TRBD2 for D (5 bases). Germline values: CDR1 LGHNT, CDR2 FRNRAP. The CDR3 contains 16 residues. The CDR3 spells CAAAGAGNANTGELFF. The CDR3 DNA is TGTGCGGCCGCTGGCGCGGGTAACGCGAACACCGGGGAGCTGTTTTTT.

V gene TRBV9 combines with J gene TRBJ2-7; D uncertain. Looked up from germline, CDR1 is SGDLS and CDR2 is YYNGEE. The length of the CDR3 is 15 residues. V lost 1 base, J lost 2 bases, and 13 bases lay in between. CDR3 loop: CASSVHPDFTYEQYF. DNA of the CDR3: TGTGCCAGCAGCGTACACCCAGACTTTACCTACGAGCAGTACTTC.